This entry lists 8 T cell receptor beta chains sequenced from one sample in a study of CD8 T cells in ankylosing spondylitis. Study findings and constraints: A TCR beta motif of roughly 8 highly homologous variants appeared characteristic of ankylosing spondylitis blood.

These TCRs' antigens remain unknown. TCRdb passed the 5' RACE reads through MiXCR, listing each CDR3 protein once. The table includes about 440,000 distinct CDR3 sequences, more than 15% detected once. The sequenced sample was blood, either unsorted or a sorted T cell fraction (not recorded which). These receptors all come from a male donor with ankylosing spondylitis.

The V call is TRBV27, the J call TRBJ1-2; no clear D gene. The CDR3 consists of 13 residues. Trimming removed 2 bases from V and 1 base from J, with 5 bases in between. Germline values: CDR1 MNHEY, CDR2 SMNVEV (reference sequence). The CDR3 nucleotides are TGTGCCAGCAGTTTAAACAGTAACTATGGCTACACCTTC. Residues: CASSLNSNYGYTF.

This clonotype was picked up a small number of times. DNA for the CDR3: TGTGCCAGCAGCCCATACCGGGACAGTATCTCCTACGAGCAGTACTTC. It encodes CASSPYRDSISYEQYF. The chain combines TRBV7-8 with TRBJ2-7; 7 bases are shared with TRBD1. Germline assignment: CDR1 SGHVS and CDR2 FQNEAQ. The trim removed 5 bases at V and 0 bases at J, leaving 10 bases unmatched. CDR3 length equals 16 residues. Using reference TRBV7-8 and TRBJ2-7 for the parts outside the CDR3, the full variable domain is GAGVSQSPRYKVAKRGQDVALRCDPISGHVSLFWYQQALGQGPEFLTYFQNEAQLDKSGLPSDRFFAERPEGSVSTLKIQRTQQEDSAVYLCASSPYRDSISYEQYFGPGTRLTVT.

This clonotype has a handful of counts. Here the CDR3 reads CASSHVGQADRYGYTF. The CDR3 bases are TGTGCCAGCAGCCACGTGGGTCAGGCAGACCGCTATGGCTACACCTTC. The chain employs TRBV4-2 and TRBJ1-2; D is uncertain. V was cut by 3 bases and J by 4 bases, with 18 bases left in between. Germline V gene sequence: CDR1 LGHNA, CDR2 YNFKEQ. The length of the CDR3 is 16 residues.

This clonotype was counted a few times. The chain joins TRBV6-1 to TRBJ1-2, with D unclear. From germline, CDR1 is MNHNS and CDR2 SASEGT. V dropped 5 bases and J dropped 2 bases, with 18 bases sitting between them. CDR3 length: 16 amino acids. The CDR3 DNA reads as TGTGCCAGCAGTCCGTCTCTCCCGGCAGCGAACTATGGCTACACCTTC. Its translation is CASSPSLPAANYGYTF.

This CDR3 is CATSDKYGTTPYNEQFF. CDR3 coding DNA: TGTGCCACCAGTGATAAATACGGGACTACCCCCTACAATGAGCAGTTCTTC. The chain links TRBV24-1 to TRBJ2-1; TRBD2 matches at 7 bases. CDR1 and CDR2 (germline): KGHDR, SFDVKD. The junction had 9 bases not matched to a gene; V was cut back by 3 bases and J by 2 bases. This CDR3 contains 17 residues.

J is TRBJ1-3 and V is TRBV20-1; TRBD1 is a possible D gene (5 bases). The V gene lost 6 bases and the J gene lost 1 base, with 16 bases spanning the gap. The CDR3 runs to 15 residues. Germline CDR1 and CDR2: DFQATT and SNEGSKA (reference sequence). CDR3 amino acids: CSAHTGTGSGNTIYF. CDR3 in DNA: TGCAGTGCGCACACCGGGACGGGATCTGGAAACACCATATATTTT.

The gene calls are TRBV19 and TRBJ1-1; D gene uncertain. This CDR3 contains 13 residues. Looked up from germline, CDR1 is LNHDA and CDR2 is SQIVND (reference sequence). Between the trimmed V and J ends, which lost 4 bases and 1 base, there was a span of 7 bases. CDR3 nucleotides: TGTGCCAGTAGTAGCAGATCGAACACTGAAGCTTTCTTT. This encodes CASSSRSNTEAFF.

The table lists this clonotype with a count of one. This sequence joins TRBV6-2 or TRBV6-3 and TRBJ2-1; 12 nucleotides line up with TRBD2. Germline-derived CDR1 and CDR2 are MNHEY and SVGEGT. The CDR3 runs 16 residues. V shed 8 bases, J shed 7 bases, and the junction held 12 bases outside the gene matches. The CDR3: CASFQDGLAGMNEQFF. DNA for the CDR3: TGTGCCAGCTTCCAGGACGGACTAGCGGGAATGAATGAGCAGTTCTTC.